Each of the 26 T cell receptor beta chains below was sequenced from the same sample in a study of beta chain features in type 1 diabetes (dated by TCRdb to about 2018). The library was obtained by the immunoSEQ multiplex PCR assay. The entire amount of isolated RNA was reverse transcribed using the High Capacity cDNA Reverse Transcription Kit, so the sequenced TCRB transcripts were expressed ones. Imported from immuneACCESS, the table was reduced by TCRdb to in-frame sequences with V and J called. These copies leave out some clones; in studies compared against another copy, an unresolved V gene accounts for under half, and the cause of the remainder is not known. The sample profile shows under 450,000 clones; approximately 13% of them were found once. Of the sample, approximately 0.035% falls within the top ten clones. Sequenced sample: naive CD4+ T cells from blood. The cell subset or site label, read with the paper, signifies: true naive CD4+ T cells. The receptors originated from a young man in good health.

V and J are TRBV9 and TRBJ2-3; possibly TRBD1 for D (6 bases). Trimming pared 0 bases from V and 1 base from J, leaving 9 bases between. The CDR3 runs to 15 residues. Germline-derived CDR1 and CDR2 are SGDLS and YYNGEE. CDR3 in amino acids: CASSVVGGGTDTQYF. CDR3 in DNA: TGTGCCAGCAGCGTAGTAGGGGGTGGCACAGATACGCAGTATTTT.

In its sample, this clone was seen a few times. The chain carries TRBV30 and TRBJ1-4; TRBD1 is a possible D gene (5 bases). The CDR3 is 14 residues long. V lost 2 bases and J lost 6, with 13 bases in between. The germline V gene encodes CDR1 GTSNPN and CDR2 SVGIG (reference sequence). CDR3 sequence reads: CAWSSGGVDEKLFF. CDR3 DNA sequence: TGTGCCTGGAGTTCTGGGGGGGTTGATGAAAAACTGTTTTTT.

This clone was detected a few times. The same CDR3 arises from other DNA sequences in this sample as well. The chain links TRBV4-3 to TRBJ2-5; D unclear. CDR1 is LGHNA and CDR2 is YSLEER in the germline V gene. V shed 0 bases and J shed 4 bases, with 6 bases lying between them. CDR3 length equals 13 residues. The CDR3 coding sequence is TGCGCCAGCAGCCAAGATCTACGAGAGACCCAGTACTTC. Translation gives CASSQDLRETQYF.

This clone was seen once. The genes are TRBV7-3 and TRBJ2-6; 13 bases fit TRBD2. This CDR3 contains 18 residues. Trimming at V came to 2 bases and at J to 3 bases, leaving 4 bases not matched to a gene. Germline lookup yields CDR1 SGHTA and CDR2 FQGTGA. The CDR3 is CASSLGTSGIGGANVLTF. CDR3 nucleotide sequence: TGTGCCAGCAGCTTAGGGACTAGCGGGATTGGTGGGGCCAACGTCCTGACTTTC.

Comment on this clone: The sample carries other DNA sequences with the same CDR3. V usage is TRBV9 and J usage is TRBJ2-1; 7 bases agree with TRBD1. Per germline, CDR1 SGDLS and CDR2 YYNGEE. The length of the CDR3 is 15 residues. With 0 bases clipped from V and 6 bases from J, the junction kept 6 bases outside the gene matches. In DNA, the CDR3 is TGTGCCAGCAGCGTAGAAGGGGGCCCGTCCAATGAGCAGTTCTTC. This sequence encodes CASSVEGGPSNEQFF.

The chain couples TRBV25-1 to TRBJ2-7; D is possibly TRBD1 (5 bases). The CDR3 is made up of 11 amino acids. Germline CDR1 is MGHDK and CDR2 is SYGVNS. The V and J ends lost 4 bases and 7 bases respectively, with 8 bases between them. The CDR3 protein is CASSGGTEQYF. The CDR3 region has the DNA TGTGCCAGCAGTGGGGGCACGGAGCAGTACTTC.

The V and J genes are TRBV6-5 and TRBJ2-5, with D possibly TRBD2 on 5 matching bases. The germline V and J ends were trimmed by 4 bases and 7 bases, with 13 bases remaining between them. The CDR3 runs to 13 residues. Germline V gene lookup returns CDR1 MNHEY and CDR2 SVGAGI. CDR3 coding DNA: TGTGCCAGCAGTTGGGGAGCCCTTGGGACCCAGTACTTC. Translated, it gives CASSWGALGTQYF.

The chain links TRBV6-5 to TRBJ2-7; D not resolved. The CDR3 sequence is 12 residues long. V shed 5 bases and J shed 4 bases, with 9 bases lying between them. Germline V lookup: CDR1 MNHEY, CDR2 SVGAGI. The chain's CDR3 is CASSENRYEQYV. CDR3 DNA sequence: TGTGCCAGCAGTGAAAATCGGTACGAGCAGTACGTC.

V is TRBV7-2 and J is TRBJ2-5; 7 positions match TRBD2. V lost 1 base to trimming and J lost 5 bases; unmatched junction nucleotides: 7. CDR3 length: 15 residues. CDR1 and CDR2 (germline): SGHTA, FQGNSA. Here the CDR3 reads CASSLVVAGGETQYF. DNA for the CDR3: TGTGCCAGCAGCTTAGTGGTAGCGGGTGGGGAGACCCAGTACTTC.

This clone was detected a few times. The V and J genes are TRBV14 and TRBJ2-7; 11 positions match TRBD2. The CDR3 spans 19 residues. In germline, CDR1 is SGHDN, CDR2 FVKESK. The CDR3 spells CASTQPGGGETTSGNEQYV. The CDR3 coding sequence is TGTGCCAGCACCCAACCTGGGGGGGGCGAGACGACTAGCGGGAACGAGCAGTACGTC.

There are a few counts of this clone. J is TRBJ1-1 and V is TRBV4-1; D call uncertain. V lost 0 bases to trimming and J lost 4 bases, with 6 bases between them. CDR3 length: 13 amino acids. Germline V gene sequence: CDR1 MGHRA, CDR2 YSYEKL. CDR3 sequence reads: CASSQEWLTEAFF. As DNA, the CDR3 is TGCGCCAGCAGCCAAGAATGGCTCACTGAAGCTTTCTTT.

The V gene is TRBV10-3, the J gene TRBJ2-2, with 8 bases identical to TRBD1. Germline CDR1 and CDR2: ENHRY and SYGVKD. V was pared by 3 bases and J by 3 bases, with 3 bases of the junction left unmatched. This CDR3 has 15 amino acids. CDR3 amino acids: CAISDGTGDTGELFF. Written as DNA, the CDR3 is TGTGCCATCAGTGACGGGACAGGTGACACCGGGGAGCTGTTTTTT.

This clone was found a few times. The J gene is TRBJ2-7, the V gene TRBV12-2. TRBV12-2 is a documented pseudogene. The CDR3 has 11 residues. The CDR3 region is CASRLIYEQYV. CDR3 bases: TGTGCAAGTCGCTTAATATACGAGCAGTACGTC.

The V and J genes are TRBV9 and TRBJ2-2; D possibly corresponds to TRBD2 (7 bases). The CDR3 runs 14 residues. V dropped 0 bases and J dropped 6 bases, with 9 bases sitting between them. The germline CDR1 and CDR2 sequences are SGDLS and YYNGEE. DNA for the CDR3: TGTGCCAGCAGCGTAGCGGGGGGCTCCGGGGAGCTGTTTTTT. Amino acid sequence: CASSVAGGSGELFF.

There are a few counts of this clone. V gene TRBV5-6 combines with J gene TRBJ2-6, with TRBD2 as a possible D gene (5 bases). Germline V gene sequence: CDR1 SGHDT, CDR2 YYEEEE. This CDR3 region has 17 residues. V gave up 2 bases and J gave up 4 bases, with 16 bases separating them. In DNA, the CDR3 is TGTGCCAGCAGCTTCACCAGCGCTAGCAGGGGGGCCAACGTCCTGACTTTC. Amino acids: CASSFTSASRGANVLTF.

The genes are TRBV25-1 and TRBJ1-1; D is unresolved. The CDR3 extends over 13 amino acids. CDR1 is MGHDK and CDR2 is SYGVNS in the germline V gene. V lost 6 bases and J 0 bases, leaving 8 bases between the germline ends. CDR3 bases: TGTGCCAGCAGACTCAGTGTGAACACTGAAGCTTTCTTT. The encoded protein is CASRLSVNTEAFF.

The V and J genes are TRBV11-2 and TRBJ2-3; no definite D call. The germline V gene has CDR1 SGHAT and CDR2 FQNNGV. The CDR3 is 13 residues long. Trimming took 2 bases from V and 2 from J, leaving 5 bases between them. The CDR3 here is CASSLLTTDTQYF. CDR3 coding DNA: TGTGCCAGCAGCTTACTAACCACAGATACGCAGTATTTT.

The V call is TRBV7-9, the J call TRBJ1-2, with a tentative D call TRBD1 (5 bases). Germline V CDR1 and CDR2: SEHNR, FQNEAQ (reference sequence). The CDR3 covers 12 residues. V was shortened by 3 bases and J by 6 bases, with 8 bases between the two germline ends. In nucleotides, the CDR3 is TGTGCCAGCAGCTTTGACAGACATGGCTACACCTTC. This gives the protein CASSFDRHGYTF.

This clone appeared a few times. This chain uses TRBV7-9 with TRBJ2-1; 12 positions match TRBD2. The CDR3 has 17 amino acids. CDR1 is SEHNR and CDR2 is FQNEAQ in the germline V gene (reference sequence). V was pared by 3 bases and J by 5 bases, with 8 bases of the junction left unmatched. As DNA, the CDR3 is TGTGCCAGCAGCTTCTCCCGGACTAGCGGGAAGGACAATGAGCAGTTCTTC. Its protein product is CASSFSRTSGKDNEQFF.

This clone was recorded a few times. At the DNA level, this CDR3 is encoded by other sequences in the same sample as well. The CDR3: CASRSLAGSSYEQYF. The CDR3 region has the DNA TGCGCCAGCAGAAGTTTAGCGGGGAGCTCCTACGAGCAGTACTTC. The V and J genes are TRBV5-1 and TRBJ2-7, with 8 bases fitting TRBD2. Trimming at V came to 5 bases and at J to 0 bases, leaving 7 bases not matched to a gene. The CDR3 length is 15 residues. Germline V gives CDR1 SGHRS, CDR2 YFSETQ. The full variable domain, rest sourced from reference TRBV5-1 and TRBJ2-7, is KAGVTQTPRYLIKTRGQQVTLSCSPISGHRSVSWYQQTPGQGLQFLFEYFSETQRNKGNFPGRFSGRQFSNSRSEMNVSTLELGDSALYLCASRSLAGSSYEQYFGPGTRLTVT.

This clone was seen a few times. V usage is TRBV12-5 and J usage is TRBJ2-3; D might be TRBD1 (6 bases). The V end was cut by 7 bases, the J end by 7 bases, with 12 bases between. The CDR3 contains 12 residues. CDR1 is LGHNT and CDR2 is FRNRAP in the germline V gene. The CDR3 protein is CASVDSQNTQYF. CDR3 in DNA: TGTGCTAGTGTGGACAGCCAGAATACGCAGTATTTT.

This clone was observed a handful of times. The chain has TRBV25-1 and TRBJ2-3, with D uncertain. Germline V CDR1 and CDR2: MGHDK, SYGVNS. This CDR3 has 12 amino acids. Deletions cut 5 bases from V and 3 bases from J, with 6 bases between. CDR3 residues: CASSSATDTQYF. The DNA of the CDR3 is TGTGCCAGCAGTAGCGCTACAGATACGCAGTATTTT.

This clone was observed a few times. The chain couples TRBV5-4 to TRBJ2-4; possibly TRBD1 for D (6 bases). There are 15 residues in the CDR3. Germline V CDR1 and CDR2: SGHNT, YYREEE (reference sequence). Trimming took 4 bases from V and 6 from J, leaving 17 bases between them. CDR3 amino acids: CASSGDGGRGNIQYF. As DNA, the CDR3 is TGTGCCAGCAGCGGCGATGGGGGCCGGGGAAACATTCAGTACTTC.

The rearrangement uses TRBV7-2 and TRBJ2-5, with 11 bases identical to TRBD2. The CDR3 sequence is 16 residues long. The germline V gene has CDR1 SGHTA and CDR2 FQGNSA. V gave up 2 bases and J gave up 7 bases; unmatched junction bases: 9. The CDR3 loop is CASSLSIAGGPRTQYF. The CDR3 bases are TGTGCCAGCAGCTTAAGCATAGCGGGGGGGCCTAGGACCCAGTACTTC.

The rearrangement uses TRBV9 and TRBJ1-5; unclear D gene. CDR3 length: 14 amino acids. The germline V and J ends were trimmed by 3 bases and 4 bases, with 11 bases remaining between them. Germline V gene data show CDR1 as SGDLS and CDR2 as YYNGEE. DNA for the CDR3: TGTGCCAGCAGCGCTGGGTTAGAGAATCAGCCCCAGCATTTT. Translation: CASSAGLENQPQHF. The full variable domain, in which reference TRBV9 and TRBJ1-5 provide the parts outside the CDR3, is DSGVTQTPKHLITATGQRVTLRCSPRSGDLSVYWYQQSLDQGLQFLIQYYNGEERAKGNILERFSAQQFPDLHSELNLSSLELGDSALYFCASSAGLENQPQHFGDGTRLSIL.

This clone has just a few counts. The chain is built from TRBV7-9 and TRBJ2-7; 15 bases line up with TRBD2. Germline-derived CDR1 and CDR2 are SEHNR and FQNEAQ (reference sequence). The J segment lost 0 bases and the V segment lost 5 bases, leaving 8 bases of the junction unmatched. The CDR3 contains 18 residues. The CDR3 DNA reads TGTGCCAGCAGCCCACCGGGACTAGCGGGGGGAAGCTCCTACGAGCAGTACTTC. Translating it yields CASSPPGLAGGSSYEQYF.